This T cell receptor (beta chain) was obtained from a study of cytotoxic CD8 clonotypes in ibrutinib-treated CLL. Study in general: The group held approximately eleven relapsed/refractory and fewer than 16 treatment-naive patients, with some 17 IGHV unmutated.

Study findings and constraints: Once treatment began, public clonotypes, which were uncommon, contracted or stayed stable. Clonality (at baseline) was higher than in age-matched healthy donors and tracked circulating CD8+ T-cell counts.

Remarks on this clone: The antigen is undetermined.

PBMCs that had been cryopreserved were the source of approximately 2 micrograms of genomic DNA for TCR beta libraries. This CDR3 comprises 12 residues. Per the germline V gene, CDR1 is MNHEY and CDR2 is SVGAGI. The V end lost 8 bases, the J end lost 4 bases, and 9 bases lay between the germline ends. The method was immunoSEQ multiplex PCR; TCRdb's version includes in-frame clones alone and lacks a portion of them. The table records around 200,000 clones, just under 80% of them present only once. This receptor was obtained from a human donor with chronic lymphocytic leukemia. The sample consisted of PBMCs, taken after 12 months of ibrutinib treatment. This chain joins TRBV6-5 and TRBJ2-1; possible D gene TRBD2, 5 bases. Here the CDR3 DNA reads TGTGCCAGCGAGGGATTATACAATGAGCAGTTCTTC. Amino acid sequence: CASEGLYNEQFF.